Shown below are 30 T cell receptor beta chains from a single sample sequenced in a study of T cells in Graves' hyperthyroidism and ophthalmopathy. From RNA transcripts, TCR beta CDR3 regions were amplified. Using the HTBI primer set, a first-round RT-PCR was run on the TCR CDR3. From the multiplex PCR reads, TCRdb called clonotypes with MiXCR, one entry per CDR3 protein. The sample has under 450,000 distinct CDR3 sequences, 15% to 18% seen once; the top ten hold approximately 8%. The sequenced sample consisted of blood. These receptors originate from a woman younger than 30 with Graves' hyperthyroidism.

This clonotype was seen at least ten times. The CDR3 loop is CASGLVPGVYGYTF. The CDR3 DNA follows: TGTGCTAGTGGTTTGGTACCCGGGGTCTATGGCTACACCTTC. The rearrangement links TRBV12-5 to TRBJ1-2, with unresolved D. V lost 0 bases, J lost 4 bases, and 9 bases lay in between. The CDR3 is 14 amino acids. The germline gives CDR1 LGHNT, CDR2 FRNRAP.

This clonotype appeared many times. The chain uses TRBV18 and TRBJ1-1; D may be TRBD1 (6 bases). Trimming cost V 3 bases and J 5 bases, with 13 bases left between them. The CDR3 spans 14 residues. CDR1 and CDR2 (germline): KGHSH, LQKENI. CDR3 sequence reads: CASSPSGAGTEAFF. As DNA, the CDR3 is TGTGCCAGCTCACCCTCGGGGGCGGGTACTGAAGCTTTCTTT. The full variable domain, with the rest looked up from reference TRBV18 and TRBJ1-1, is NAGVMQNPRHLVRRRGQEARLRCSPMKGHSHVYWYRQLPEEGLKFMVYLQKENIIDESGMPKERFSAEFPKEGPSILRIQQVVRGDSAAYFCASSPSGAGTEAFFGQGTRLTVV.

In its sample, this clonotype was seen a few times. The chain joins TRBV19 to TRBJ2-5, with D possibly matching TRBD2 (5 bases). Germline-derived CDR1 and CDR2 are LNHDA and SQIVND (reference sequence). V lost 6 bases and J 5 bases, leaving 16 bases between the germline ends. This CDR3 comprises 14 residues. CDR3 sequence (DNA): TGTGCCAGTAGCCGACTTGGACCGGGGGAGACCCAGTACTTC. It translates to CASSRLGPGETQYF.

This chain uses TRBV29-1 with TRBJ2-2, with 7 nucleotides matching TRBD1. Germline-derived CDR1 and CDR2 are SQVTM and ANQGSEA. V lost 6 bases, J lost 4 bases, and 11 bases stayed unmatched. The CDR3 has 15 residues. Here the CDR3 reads CSVDPGTDPTGELFF. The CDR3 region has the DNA TGCAGCGTCGACCCCGGGACAGATCCCACCGGGGAGCTGTTTTTT.

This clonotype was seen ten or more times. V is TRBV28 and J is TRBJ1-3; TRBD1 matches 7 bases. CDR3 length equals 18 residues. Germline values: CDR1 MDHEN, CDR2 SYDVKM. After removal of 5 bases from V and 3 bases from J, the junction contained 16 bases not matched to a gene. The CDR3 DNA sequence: TGTGCCAGCAGTCCCCATCCCCTCGGACAGGAAGGTGGAAACACCATATATTTT. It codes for CASSPHPLGQEGGNTIYF.

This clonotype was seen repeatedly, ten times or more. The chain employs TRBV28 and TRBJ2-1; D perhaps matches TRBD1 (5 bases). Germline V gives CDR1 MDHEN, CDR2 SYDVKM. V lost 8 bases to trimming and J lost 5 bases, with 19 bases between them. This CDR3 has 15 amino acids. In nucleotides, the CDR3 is TGTGCCAGCGTCCCGACAGTATCTCTTAACAATGAGCAGTTCTTC. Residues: CASVPTVSLNNEQFF.

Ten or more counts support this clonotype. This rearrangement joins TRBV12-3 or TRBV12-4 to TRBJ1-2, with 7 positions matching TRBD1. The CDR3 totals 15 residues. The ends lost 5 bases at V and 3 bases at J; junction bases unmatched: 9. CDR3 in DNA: TGTGCCAGCAGTCCGACCCAACAGGGGCACTATGGCTACACCTTC. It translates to CASSPTQQGHYGYTF.

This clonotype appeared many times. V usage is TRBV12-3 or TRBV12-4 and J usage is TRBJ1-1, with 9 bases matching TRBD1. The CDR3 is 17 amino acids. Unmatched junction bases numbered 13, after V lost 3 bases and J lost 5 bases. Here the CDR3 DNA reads TGTGCCAGCAGTTTCGTGCCCAAGACAGGGGGTAGGACTGAAGCTTTCTTT. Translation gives CASSFVPKTGGRTEAFF.

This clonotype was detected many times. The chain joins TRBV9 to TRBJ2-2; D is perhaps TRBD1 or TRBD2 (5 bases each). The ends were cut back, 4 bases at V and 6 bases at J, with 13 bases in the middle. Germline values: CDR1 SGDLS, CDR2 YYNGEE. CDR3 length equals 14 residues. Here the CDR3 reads CASSPRGVPGELFF. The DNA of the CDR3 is TGTGCCAGCAGCCCTCGAGGGGTTCCCGGGGAGCTGTTTTTT.

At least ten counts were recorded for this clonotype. The DNA for the CDR3 is TGCGCCAGCAGCCAAGACAGGGAATGGGAGACCCAGTACTTC. It specifies CASSQDREWETQYF. The rearrangement links TRBV4-1 to TRBJ2-5, with a tentative D call TRBD1 (5 bases). V lost 0 bases and J 5 bases, leaving 10 bases between the germline ends. The CDR3 consists of 14 residues. Germline CDR1 is MGHRA and CDR2 is YSYEKL.

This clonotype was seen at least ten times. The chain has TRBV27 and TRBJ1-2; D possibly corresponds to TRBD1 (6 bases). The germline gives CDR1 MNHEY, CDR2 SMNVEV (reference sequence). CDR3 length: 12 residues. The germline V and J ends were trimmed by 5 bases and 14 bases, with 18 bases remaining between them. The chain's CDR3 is CASSPGTSAQTF. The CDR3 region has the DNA TGTGCCAGCAGTCCGGGGACATCGGCTCAAACCTTC.

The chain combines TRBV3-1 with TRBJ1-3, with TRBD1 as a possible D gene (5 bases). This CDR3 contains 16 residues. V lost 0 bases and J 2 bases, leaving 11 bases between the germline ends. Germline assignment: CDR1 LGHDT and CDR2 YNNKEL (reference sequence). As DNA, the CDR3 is TGTGCCAGCAGCCAAGAAGGGGAGCGCACTGGAAACACCATATATTTT. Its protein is CASSQEGERTGNTIYF.

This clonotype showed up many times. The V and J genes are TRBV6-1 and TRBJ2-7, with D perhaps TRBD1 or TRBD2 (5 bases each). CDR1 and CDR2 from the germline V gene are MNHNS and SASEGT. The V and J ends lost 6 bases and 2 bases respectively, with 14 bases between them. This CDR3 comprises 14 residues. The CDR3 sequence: CASSTGTYPYEQYF. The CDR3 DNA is TGTGCCAGCAGCACCGGGACCTACCCCTACGAGCAGTACTTC.

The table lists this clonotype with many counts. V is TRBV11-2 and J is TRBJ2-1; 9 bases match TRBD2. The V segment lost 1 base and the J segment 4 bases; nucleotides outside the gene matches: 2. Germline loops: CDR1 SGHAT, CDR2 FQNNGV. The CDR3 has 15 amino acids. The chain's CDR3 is CASSLGTSAYNEQFF. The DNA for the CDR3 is TGTGCCAGCAGCTTAGGGACTAGCGCTTACAATGAGCAGTTCTTC.

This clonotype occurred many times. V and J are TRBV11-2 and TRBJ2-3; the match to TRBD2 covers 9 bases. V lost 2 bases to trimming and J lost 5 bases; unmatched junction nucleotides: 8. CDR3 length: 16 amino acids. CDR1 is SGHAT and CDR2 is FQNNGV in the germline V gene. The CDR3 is CASSLYGGRVVDTQYF. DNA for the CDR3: TGTGCCAGCAGCTTATACGGCGGGAGGGTGGTAGATACGCAGTATTTT. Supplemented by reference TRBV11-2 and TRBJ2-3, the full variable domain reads EAGVAQSPRYKIIEKRQSVAFWCNPISGHATLYWYQQILGQGPKLLIQFQNNGVVDDSQLPKDRFSAERLKGVDSTLKIQPAKLEDSAVYLCASSLYGGRVVDTQYFGPGTRLTVL.

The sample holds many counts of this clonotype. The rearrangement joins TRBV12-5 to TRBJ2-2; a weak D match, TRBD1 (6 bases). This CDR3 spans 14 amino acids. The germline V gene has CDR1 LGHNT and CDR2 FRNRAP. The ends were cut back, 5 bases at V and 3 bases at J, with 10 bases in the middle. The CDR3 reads CASGPAGDTGELFF. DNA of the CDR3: TGTGCTAGTGGTCCCGCAGGGGACACCGGGGAGCTGTTTTTT.

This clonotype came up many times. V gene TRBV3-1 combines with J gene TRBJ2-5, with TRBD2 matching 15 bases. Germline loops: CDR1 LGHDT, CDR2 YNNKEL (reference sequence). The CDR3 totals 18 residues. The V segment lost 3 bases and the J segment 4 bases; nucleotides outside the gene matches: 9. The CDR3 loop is CASSQRGTSGGPRETQYF. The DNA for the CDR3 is TGTGCCAGCAGCCAGCGGGGGACTAGCGGGGGGCCCAGAGAGACCCAGTACTTC.

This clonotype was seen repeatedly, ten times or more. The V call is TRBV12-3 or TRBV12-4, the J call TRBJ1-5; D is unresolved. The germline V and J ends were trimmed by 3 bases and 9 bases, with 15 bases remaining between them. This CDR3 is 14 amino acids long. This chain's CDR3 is CASSLEGPLTPQHF. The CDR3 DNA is TGTGCCAGCAGTTTGGAAGGGCCCTTAACGCCCCAGCATTTT.

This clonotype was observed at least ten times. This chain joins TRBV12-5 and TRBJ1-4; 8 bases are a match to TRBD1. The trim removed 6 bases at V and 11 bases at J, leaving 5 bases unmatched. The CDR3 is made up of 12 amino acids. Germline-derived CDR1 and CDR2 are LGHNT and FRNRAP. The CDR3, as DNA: TGTGCTAGTGGATCAACAGGGGGGAAACTGTTTTTT. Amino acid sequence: CASGSTGGKLFF.

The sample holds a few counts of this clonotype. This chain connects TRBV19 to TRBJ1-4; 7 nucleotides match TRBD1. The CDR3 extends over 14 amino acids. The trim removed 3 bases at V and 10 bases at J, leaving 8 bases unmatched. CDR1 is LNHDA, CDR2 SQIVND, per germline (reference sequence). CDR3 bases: TGTGCCAGTAGTATCGGACAGGCGGGCGGAAAACTGTTTTTT. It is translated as CASSIGQAGGKLFF.

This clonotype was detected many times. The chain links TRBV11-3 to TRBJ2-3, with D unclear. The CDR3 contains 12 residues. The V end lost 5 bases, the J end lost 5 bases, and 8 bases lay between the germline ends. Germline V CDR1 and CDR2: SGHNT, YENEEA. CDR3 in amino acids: CASSDLGDTQYF. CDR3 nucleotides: TGTGCCAGCAGCGACTTAGGAGATACGCAGTATTTT.

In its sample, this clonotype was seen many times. The CDR3 here is CASSPHRGSGNTIYF. CDR3 DNA sequence: TGTGCCAGCAGTCCACATCGAGGGTCTGGAAACACCATATATTTT. This rearrangement joins TRBV27 to TRBJ1-3; D gene ambiguous. This CDR3 contains 15 residues. Germline CDR1 MNHEY, CDR2 SMNVEV (reference sequence). V shed 5 bases and J shed 1 base, with 12 bases lying between them.

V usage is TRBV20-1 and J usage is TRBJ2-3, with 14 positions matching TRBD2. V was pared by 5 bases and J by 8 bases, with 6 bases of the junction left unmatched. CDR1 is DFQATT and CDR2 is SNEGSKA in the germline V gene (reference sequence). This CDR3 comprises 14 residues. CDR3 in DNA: TGCAGTGCTCCTACCGGGACTAGCGGGAGTACGCAGTATTTT. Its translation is CSAPTGTSGSTQYF.

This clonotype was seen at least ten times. Here the CDR3 reads CASNPGPGRQENYGYTF. The CDR3 DNA sequence: TGTGCCAGCAACCCCGGTCCCGGGCGACAGGAGAACTATGGCTACACCTTC. The chain has TRBV7-2 and TRBJ1-2, with D perhaps TRBD1 (6 bases). Per the germline V gene, CDR1 is SGHTA and CDR2 is FQGNSA. The CDR3 is 17 amino acids. The ends were cut back, 7 bases at V and 2 bases at J, with 23 bases in the middle.

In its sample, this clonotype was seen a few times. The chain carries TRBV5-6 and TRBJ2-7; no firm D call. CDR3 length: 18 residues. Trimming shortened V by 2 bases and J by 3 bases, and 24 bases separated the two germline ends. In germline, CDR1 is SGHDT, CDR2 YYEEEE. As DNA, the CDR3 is TGTGCCAGCAGCTTTCACCACCCCGGTACAAGTGGGGACTACGAGCAGTACTTC. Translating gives CASSFHHPGTSGDYEQYF.

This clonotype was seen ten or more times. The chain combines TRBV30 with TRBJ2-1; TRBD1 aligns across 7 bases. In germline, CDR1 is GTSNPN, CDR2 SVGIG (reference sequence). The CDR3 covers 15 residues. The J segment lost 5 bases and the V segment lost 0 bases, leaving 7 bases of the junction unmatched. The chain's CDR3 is CAWSVDGTANNEQFF. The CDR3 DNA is TGTGCCTGGAGTGTGGACGGGACAGCAAACAATGAGCAGTTCTTC.

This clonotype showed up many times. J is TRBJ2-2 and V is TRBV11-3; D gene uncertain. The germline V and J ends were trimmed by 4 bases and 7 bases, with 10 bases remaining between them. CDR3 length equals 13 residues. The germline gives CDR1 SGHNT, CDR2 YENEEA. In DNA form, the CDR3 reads TGTGCCAGCAGCTCCGTGAGGCACGGGGAGCTGTTTTTT. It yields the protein CASSSVRHGELFF.

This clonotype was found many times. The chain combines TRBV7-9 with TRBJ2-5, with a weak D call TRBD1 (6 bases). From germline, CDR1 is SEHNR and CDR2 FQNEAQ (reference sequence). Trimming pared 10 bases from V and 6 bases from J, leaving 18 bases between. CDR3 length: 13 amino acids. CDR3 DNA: TGTGCCACCCGAAACAGGGCGGAAAAGACCCAGTACTTC. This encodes CATRNRAEKTQYF. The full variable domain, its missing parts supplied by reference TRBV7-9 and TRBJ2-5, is DTGVSQNPRHKITKRGQNVTFRCDPISEHNRLYWYRQTLGQGPEFLTYFQNEAQLEKSRLLSDRFSAERPKGSFSTLEIQRTEQGDSAMYLCATRNRAEKTQYFGPGTRLLVL.

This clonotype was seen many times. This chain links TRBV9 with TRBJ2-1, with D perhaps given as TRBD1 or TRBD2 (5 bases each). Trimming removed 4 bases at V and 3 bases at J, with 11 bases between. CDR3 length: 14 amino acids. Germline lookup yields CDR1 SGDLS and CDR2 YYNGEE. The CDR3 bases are TGTGCCAGCAGCCCCCGGGACGGCTACAATGAGCAGTTCTTC. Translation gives CASSPRDGYNEQFF.

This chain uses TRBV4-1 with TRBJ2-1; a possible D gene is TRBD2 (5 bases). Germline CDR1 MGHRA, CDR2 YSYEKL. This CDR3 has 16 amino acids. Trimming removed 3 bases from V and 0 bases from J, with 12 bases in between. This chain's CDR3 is CASSQRSGPSYNEQFF. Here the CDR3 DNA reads TGCGCCAGCAGCCAGAGAAGCGGTCCCTCCTACAATGAGCAGTTCTTC.